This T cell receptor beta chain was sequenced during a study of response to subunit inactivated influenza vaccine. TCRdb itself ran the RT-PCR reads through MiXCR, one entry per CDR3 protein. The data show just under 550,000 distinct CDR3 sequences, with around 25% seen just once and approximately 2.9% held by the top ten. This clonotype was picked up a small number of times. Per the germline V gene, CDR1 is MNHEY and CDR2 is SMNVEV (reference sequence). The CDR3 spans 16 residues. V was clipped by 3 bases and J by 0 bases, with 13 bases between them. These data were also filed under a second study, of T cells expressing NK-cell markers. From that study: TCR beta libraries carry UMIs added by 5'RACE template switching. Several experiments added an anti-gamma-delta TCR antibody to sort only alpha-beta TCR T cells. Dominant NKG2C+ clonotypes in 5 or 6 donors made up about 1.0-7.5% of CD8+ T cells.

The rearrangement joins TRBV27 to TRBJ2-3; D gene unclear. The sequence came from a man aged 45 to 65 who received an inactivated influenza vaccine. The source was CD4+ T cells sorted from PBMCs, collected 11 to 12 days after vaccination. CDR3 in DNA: TGTGCCAGCAGTTTGGTGGGGATACTTAGCACAGATACGCAGTATTTT. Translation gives CASSLVGILSTDTQYF.